Below are 31 T cell receptor beta chains sequenced from a single sample in a study of radiotherapy plus CTLA-4 blockade in lung cancer. Profiled with immunoSEQ multiplex PCR; TCRdb holds only in-frame clones, not every one. The sample records tens of thousands of clones, around nine tenths being singletons. Material: peripheral blood, obtained from a patient treated with radiotherapy plus ipilimumab. The origin of the receptors is a human donor with non-small cell lung cancer who had stable disease on radiotherapy plus ipilimumab.

The chain uses TRBV5-1 and TRBJ2-7; perhaps D is TRBD1 or TRBD2 (5 bases each). Germline CDR1 is SGHRS and CDR2 is YFSETQ. This CDR3 has 16 amino acids. V lost 4 bases and J 0 bases, leaving 17 bases between the germline ends. CDR3 residues: CASSPGTPAGSYEQYF. In DNA, the CDR3 is TGCGCCAGCAGCCCTGGGACCCCCGCCGGCTCCTACGAGCAGTACTTC.

The chain employs TRBV18 and TRBJ1-5; the D gene is possibly TRBD1 (6 bases). V lost 2 bases, J lost 5 bases, and 7 bases lay in between. This CDR3 region has 13 residues. CDR1 is KGHSH and CDR2 is LQKENI in the germline V gene. The CDR3 DNA follows: TGTGCCAGCTCACCAGGGGGCGATCAGCCCCAGCATTTT. It codes for CASSPGGDQPQHF.

This clone was observed a handful of times. The chain has TRBV4-1 and TRBJ1-5; D call uncertain. Looked up from germline, CDR1 is MGHRA and CDR2 is YSYEKL. The CDR3 length is 14 residues. Trimming shortened V by 1 base and J by 1 base, and 5 bases separated the two germline ends. As DNA, the CDR3 is TGCGCCAGCAGCCAAGGGGAAAGCAATCAGCCCCAGCATTTT. Translating gives CASSQGESNQPQHF.

This chain links TRBV5-1 with TRBJ1-1; tentatively, D is TRBD1 (6 bases). CDR1 is SGHRS and CDR2 is YFSETQ in the germline V gene. The CDR3 has 15 amino acids. Trimming removed 0 bases from V and 6 bases from J, with 15 bases in between. Written as DNA, the CDR3 is TGCGCCAGCAGCTTGGGGCCAGGGGTTGGGGCTGAAGCTTTCTTT. This gives the protein CASSLGPGVGAEAFF.

J is TRBJ1-2 and V is TRBV19, with no clear D. V dropped 5 bases and J dropped 4 bases, with 11 bases sitting between them. Germline V gene lookup returns CDR1 LNHDA and CDR2 SQIVND (reference sequence). The CDR3 loop spans 13 amino acids. Here the CDR3 reads CASSGRRSYGYTF. As DNA, the CDR3 is TGTGCCAGTAGTGGACGGAGATCCTATGGCTACACCTTC. Variable domain in full (rest from reference TRBV19 and TRBJ1-2): DGGITQSPKYLFRKEGQNVTLSCEQNLNHDAMYWYRQDPGQGLRLIYYSQIVNDFQKGDIAEGYSVSREKKESFPLTVTSAQKNPTAFYLCASSGRRSYGYTFGSGTRLTVV.

V is TRBV5-1 and J is TRBJ1-5, with D hard to call. V lost 0 bases and J 9 bases, leaving 16 bases between the germline ends. Germline V gene lookup returns CDR1 SGHRS and CDR2 YFSETQ. The CDR3 is made up of 15 amino acids. Here the CDR3 reads CASSLAPGATRPQHF. For the CDR3, the DNA is TGCGCCAGCAGCTTGGCCCCGGGAGCTACTCGGCCCCAGCATTTT.

The CDR3 here is CASSRSASGNYNEQFF. CDR3 coding DNA: TGTGCCAGCAGCCGATCCGCTAGCGGGAACTACAATGAGCAGTTCTTC. The genes are TRBV7-3 and TRBJ2-1; TRBD2 matches 9 bases. Germline lookup yields CDR1 SGHTA and CDR2 FQGTGA. V shed 5 bases and J 3 bases; nucleotides not matched to a gene: 8. The CDR3 has 16 amino acids.

V usage is TRBV30 and J usage is TRBJ1-5, with no clear D. Germline V gene lookup returns CDR1 GTSNPN and CDR2 SVGIG (reference sequence). Trimming took off 0 bases at V and 3 bases at J, with 6 bases between the two ends. The CDR3 length is 13 residues. Here the CDR3 DNA reads TGTGCCTGGAGTGTACAGCACAATCAGCCCCAGCATTTT. Translation: CAWSVQHNQPQHF.

The chain has TRBV6-8 and TRBJ2-2; tentatively, D is TRBD1 (6 bases). The CDR3 consists of 15 residues. Germline V lookup: CDR1 MNHGY, CDR2 SAAAGT. Between the trimmed V and J ends, which lost 5 bases and 6 bases, there was a span of 16 bases. The CDR3 reads CASSQSRGLAGELFF. The CDR3 DNA follows: TGTGCCAGCAGTCAGAGCAGGGGTCTCGCCGGGGAGCTGTTTTTT.

The chain links TRBV28 to TRBJ2-7, with D possibly matching TRBD2 (6 bases). CDR3 length: 14 residues. The V gene lost 5 bases and the J gene lost 3 bases, with 14 bases spanning the gap. CDR1 MDHEN and CDR2 SYDVKM come from the germline V gene. This CDR3 reads CASSPGTADYEQYF. Here the CDR3 DNA reads TGTGCCAGCAGTCCCGGGACTGCCGACTACGAGCAGTACTTC.

The chain joins TRBV19 to TRBJ2-2; tentative D call: TRBD1 (6 bases). Looked up from germline, CDR1 is LNHDA and CDR2 is SQIVND (reference sequence). CDR3 length equals 16 residues. V lost 4 bases and J lost 7, with 19 bases in between. The CDR3 sequence is CASSTPVTGQNGELFF. CDR3 DNA: TGTGCCAGTAGTACTCCGGTGACAGGACAGAACGGGGAGCTGTTTTTT.

The J gene is TRBJ1-3, the V gene TRBV14, with 7 bases identical to TRBD1. Germline V lookup: CDR1 SGHDN, CDR2 FVKESK. V trimming: 2 bases; J trimming: 4 bases; junction bases outside the gene matches: 5. The CDR3 consists of 15 residues. DNA of the CDR3: TGTGCCAGCAGCCAACAAGGGGGCGACGGAAACACCATATATTTT. Translating it yields CASSQQGGDGNTIYF.

The CDR3 DNA reads as TGTGCCAGCAGCTTAAGTAGCGGGGGCTGGGAGACCCAGTACTTC. Encoded protein: CASSLSSGGWETQYF. The chain is built from TRBV7-8 and TRBJ2-5; 9 bases align to TRBD2. The CDR3 totals 15 residues. The V gene's germline CDR1 is SGHVS and CDR2 FQNEAQ. V trimming: 2 bases; J trimming: 5 bases; junction bases outside the gene matches: 6.

The gene calls are TRBV2 and TRBJ2-7; possibly TRBD2 for D (5 bases). With 9 bases removed from V and 5 bases from J, the gap between germline ends came to 20 bases. Germline assignment: CDR1 SNHLY and CDR2 FYNNEI. The CDR3 length is 14 residues. CDR3 in DNA: TGTGCCAGTAAGAAAGAGGGCGCGAGGGACGAGCAGTACTTC. Translating gives CASKKEGARDEQYF.

The V gene is TRBV7-2, the J gene TRBJ1-2; 10 nucleotides agree with TRBD1. The CDR3 is 17 residues long. The J segment lost 1 base and the V segment lost 4 bases, leaving 9 bases of the junction unmatched. Germline loops: CDR1 SGHTA, CDR2 FQGNSA. This CDR3 reads CASSSGPGTGVNYGYTF. CDR3 sequence (DNA): TGTGCCAGCAGCTCAGGACCCGGGACAGGGGTTAACTATGGCTACACCTTC.

The genes are TRBV19 and TRBJ1-4; D may be TRBD1 (5 bases). This CDR3 contains 13 residues. Deletions cut 4 bases from V and 7 bases from J, with 10 bases between. Germline assignment: CDR1 LNHDA and CDR2 SQIVND (reference sequence). The CDR3 reads CASSTEGIEKLFF. CDR3 sequence (DNA): TGTGCCAGTAGTACGGAGGGGATTGAAAAACTGTTTTTT.

The gene calls are TRBV5-1 and TRBJ1-5; D remains ambiguous. This CDR3 has 13 residues. The germline CDR1 and CDR2 sequences are SGHRS and YFSETQ. V lost 2 bases and J lost 8, with 11 bases in between. The DNA of the CDR3 is TGCGCCAGCAGCTTAACCGGAAGGGAGCCCCAGCATTTT. Protein sequence: CASSLTGREPQHF.

V usage is TRBV2 and J usage is TRBJ1-4; 7 nucleotides match TRBD1. V dropped 3 bases and J dropped 8; count of bases not matched to a gene: 9. The CDR3 loop spans 15 amino acids. The V gene's germline CDR1 is SNHLY and CDR2 FYNNEI. The CDR3 bases are TGTGCCAGCAGTGACGGAGGGGGCGGACGGGAAAAACTGTTTTTT. This codes for CASSDGGGGREKLFF.

This chain uses TRBV12-5 with TRBJ2-3; a possible D gene is TRBD2 (6 bases). Germline-derived CDR1 and CDR2 are LGHNT and FRNRAP. V shed 3 bases and J shed 0 bases, with 10 bases lying between them. The CDR3 length is 15 residues. The DNA of the CDR3 is TGTGCTAGTGGTTTCTCCGGGACTAGCACAGATACGCAGTATTTT. Residues: CASGFSGTSTDTQYF.

The genes are TRBV11-2 and TRBJ2-2; D perhaps matches TRBD2 (7 bases). Germline CDR1 and CDR2: SGHAT and FQNNGV. Between the trimmed V and J ends, which lost 5 bases and 1 base, there was a span of 14 bases. The CDR3 is 16 amino acids. Here the CDR3 DNA reads TGTGCCAGCAGCCCCCGAGGGGGGGGGAACACCGGGGAGCTGTTTTTT. Encoded protein: CASSPRGGGNTGELFF.

V usage is TRBV28 and J usage is TRBJ1-4; 10 nucleotides agree with TRBD1. After removal of 10 bases from V and 5 bases from J, the junction contained 7 bases not matched to a gene. Germline CDR1 and CDR2: MDHEN and SYDVKM. The CDR3 has 14 residues. CDR3 protein: CATQTGGRNEKLFF. The DNA of the CDR3 is TGTGCCACCCAGACAGGGGGCCGGAATGAAAAACTGTTTTTT.

V gene TRBV7-8 combines with J gene TRBJ2-5; maybe TRBD2 (6 bases). Germline V gene data show CDR1 as SGHVS and CDR2 as FQNEAQ. The CDR3 runs 16 residues. The germline V and J ends were trimmed by 5 bases and 4 bases, with 20 bases remaining between them. The CDR3 DNA sequence: TGTGCCAGCAGCCGCTCTACGCGGGGAGGTGGAGAGACCCAGTACTTC. As protein: CASSRSTRGGGETQYF.

The chain joins TRBV6-1 to TRBJ1-4; D call uncertain. The CDR3 extends over 14 amino acids. With 5 bases removed from V and 6 bases from J, the gap between germline ends came to 13 bases. CDR1 and CDR2 from the germline V gene are MNHNS and SASEGT. CDR3 sequence reads: CASSFRFGDEKLFF. The CDR3 nucleotides read TGTGCCAGCAGTTTCAGGTTTGGGGATGAAAAACTGTTTTTT.

V gene TRBV6-5 combines with J gene TRBJ1-2; no reliable D call. This CDR3 region has 11 residues. V lost 5 bases to trimming and J lost 8 bases, with 9 bases between them. CDR1 MNHEY and CDR2 SVGAGI come from the germline V gene. The CDR3 reads CASSTDSGYTF. The CDR3 coding sequence is TGTGCCAGCAGTACGGACTCGGGCTACACCTTC.

In this sample, this clone turned up a few times. This chain uses TRBV19 with TRBJ1-5; D may be TRBD1 (6 bases). The ends were cut back, 6 bases at V and 11 bases at J, with 17 bases in the middle. CDR3 length: 13 residues. CDR1 and CDR2 from the germline V gene are LNHDA and SQIVND (reference sequence). CDR3 coding DNA: TGTGCCAGTAGCGAGACAGGACCTAGGGCCCAGCATTTT. It yields the protein CASSETGPRAQHF.

The genes are TRBV6-4 and TRBJ1-2; D unresolved. Trimming took off 4 bases at V and 1 base at J, with 7 bases between the two ends. Germline V gene data show CDR1 as MRHNA and CDR2 as SNTAGT. This CDR3 has 13 amino acids. The CDR3 sequence is CASSANRNYGYTF. In DNA, the CDR3 is TGTGCCAGCAGTGCAAACCGTAACTATGGCTACACCTTC.

The chain recombines TRBV25-1 with TRBJ2-1; a possible D gene is TRBD1 (5 bases). Per the germline V gene, CDR1 is MGHDK and CDR2 is SYGVNS. V shed 2 bases and J shed 11 bases, with 13 bases lying between them. The CDR3 spans 13 residues. The CDR3 spells CASSEQSGPKQFF. The CDR3 DNA reads as TGTGCCAGCAGTGAACAGTCAGGGCCCAAGCAGTTCTTC.

The chain carries TRBV14 and TRBJ1-1; D gene unclear. Germline V gene data show CDR1 as SGHDN and CDR2 as FVKESK. The CDR3 consists of 15 residues. The V and J ends lost 3 bases and 3 bases respectively, with 14 bases between them. CDR3 region: CASSQSVGWYTEAFF. The CDR3 nucleotides are TGTGCCAGCAGCCAGAGTGTGGGTTGGTACACTGAAGCTTTCTTT.

The V call is TRBV20-1, the J call TRBJ1-1; D unclear. Germline V lookup: CDR1 DFQATT, CDR2 SNEGSKA (reference sequence). This CDR3 region has 11 residues. V was trimmed by 0 bases and J by 10 bases, leaving 9 bases between them. The CDR3 DNA reads TGCAGTGCTAGAGACGAGCGTGGAGCTTTCTTT. Encoded protein: CSARDERGAFF.

This chain uses TRBV7-7 with TRBJ2-5; D unresolved. Germline CDR1 and CDR2: SSHAT and FNYEAQ (reference sequence). V was shortened by 1 base and J by 5 bases, with 11 bases between the two germline ends. The CDR3 loop spans 14 amino acids. The CDR3 region is CASSLGPLQETQYF. CDR3 coding DNA: TGTGCCAGCAGCTTAGGTCCCTTACAGGAGACCCAGTACTTC.

This clone was found a few times. The chain uses TRBV28 and TRBJ1-5; D may be TRBD1 (6 bases). Trimming pared 5 bases from V and 2 bases from J, leaving 13 bases between. The CDR3 extends over 15 amino acids. The germline CDR1 and CDR2 sequences are MDHEN and SYDVKM. The CDR3 nucleotides are TGTGCCAGCAGTCGCGGAGGGGGTGGCAATCAGCCCCAGCATTTT. Translated: CASSRGGGGNQPQHF.